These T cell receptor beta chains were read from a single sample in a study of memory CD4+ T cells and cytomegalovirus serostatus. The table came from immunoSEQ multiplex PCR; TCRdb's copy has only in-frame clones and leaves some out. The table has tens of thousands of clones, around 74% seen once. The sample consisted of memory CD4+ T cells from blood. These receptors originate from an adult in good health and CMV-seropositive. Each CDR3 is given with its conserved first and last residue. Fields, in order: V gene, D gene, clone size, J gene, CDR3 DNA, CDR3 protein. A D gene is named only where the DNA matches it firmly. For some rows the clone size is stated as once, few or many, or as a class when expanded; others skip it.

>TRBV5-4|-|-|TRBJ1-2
TGTGCCAGCAGCCGAACGGGGGGAGATGGCTACACCTTC
CASSRTGGDGYTF
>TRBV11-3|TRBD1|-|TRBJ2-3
TGTGCCAGCTCAAGACAGGGGTTGACAGATACGCAGTATTTT
CASSRQGLTDTQYF
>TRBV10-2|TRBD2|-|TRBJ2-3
TGCGCCAGCAGCGACAGACTAGCGGGGGCGGATACGCAGTATTTT
CASSDRLAGADTQYF
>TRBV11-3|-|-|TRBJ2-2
TGTGCCAGCAGCTTAGACGGGGAGCTGTTTTTT
CASSLDGELFF
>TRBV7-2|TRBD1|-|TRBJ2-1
TGTGCCAGCAGCGTCGACAGGGGCAATGAGCAGTTCTTC
CASSVDRGNEQFF
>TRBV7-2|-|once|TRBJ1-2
TGTGCCAGCAGCTTAGACGGAGGCCTACAAGCTAACTATGGCTACACCTTC
CASSLDGGLQANYGYTF
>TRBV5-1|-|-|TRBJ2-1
TGCGCCAGCAGCTTCACCGGGGGAAAGAACAATGAGCAGTTCTTC
CASSFTGGKNNEQFF
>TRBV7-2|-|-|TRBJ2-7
TGTGCCAGCAGCTTATCGTGGGGAATAACTTACGAGCAGTACTTC
CASSLSWGITYEQYF
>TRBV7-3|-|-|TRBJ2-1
TGTGCCAGCAGCTTGGTCCCAACTTTGGGGCAGTTCTTC
CASSLVPTLGQFF
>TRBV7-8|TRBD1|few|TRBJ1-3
TGTGCCAGCAGCTTAGCTCAGGGGGGGAACACCATATATTTT
CASSLAQGGNTIYF
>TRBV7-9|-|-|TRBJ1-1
TGTGCCAGCAGCTTAGGCCCTTTAACAGGAGAAGCTTTCTTT
CASSLGPLTGEAFF
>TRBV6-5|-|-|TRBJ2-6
TGTGCCAGCAGTTACTTCGAGGCTGGGGCCAACGTCCTGACTTTC
CASSYFEAGANVLTF
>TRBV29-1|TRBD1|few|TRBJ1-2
TGCAGCGTCGGGGACAGTGCCTCCTATGGCTACACCTTC
CSVGDSASYGYTF
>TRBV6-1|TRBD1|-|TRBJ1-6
TGTGCCAGCAGGGGGAACAGGGGGCTTAATTCACCCCTCCACTTT
CASRGNRGLNSPLHF
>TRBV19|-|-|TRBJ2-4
TGTGCCAGTAGTATATTAGAAGACAGAACGAGGATTCAGTACTTC
CASSILEDRTRIQYF
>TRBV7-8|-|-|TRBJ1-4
TGTGCCAGCAGCTTACTGGAAAGGGAACTGTTTTTT
CASSLLERELFF
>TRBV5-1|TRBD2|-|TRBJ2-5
TGCGCCAGCAGCGTGACTAGCGGGGGCCAAGAGACCCAGTACTTC
CASSVTSGGQETQYF
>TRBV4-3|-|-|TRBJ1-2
TGCGCCAGCAGCCAAGATACTGGGAAAAGGACACCTAACTATGGCTACACCTTC
CASSQDTGKRTPNYGYTF
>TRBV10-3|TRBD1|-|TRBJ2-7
TGTGCCATCAGGATGGGGACAGGGGCCTACGAGCAGTACTTC
CAIRMGTGAYEQYF
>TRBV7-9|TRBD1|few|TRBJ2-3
TGTGCCAGCAGCTACGGGACAGACCCTAGCACAGATACGCAGTATTTT
CASSYGTDPSTDTQYF
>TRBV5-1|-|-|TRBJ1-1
TGCGCCAGCAGCTTGGATGGGTGGTTGAACACTGAAGCTTTCTTT
CASSLDGWLNTEAFF
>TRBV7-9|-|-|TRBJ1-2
TGTGCCAGTGGAGGGAGCTATGGCTACACCTTC
CASGGSYGYTF
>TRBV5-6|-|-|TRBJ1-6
TGTGCCAGCAGAGCCGGAACTCATAATTCACCCCTCCACTTT
CASRAGTHNSPLHF
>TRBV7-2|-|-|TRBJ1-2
TGTGCCAGCAGCTTATCTGGGGAGGGCAACTATGGCTACACCTTC
CASSLSGEGNYGYTF
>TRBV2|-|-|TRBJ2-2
TGTGCCAGCAGTGGCCTCAGGGACACCGGGGAGCTGTTTTTT
CASSGLRDTGELFF
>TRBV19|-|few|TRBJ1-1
TGTGCCAGTAGTATAGATCGGGTAGCGAACACTGAAGCTTTCTTT
CASSIDRVANTEAFF
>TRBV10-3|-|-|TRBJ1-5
TGTGCCATCAGTGAGTCGAGGGGGGAACAGCCCCAGCATTTT
CAISESRGEQPQHF
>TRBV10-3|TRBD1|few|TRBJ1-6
TGTGCCATAGCGGACAGGGCGAATTCACCCCTCCACTTT
CAIADRANSPLHF
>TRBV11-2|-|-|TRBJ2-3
TGTGCCAGCAGCTTATCAGTAGGATCGGATACGCAGTATTTT
CASSLSVGSDTQYF